This T cell receptor beta chain came from a study of cytomegalovirus exposure and HLA in healthy donors. PCR primers comprised 60 Vbeta and 13 Jbeta primers. Sequencing was performed with immunoSEQ multiplex PCR; in TCRdb, only in-frame clones are kept and a portion is missing. Here the sample spans 150,000 or so clones, over 75% being singletons. Germline values: CDR1 SQVTM, CDR2 ANQGSEA. Between the trimmed V and J ends, which lost 6 bases and 8 bases, there was a span of 18 bases. This CDR3 comprises 13 residues. This receptor was identified in a man aged 25 to 40 in good health and CMV-seropositive. The chain recombines TRBV29-1 with TRBJ2-3; D possibly corresponds to TRBD2 (6 bases). The material sequenced was PBMCs. The CDR3 sequence: CSVETGGRGTQYF. CDR3 bases: TGCAGCGTGGAAACCGGGGGTCGAGGTACGCAGTATTTT.